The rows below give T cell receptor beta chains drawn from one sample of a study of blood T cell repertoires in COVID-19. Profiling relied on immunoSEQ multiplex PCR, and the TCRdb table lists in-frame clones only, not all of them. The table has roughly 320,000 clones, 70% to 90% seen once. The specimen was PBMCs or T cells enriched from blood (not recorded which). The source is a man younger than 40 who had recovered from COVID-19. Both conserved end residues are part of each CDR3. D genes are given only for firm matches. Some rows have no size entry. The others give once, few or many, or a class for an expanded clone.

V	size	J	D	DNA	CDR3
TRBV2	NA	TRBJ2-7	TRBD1	TGTGCCAGCAGTGACTTGGGGACAGGGGGCCGCGAGCAGTACTTC	CASSDLGTGGREQYF
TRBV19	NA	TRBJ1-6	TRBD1	TGTGCCAGTAGTCCCAAGGCCCTCCAAACAGGGGGTCCCAGGGCCCTCCACTTT	CASSPKALQTGGPRALHF
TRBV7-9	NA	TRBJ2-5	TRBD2	TGTGCCAGCAGCTCCCCGGGACTAGTAGAGACCCAGTACTTC	CASSSPGLVETQYF
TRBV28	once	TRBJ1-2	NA	TGTGCCACCCAAAGAGAACTCTATGGCTACACCTTC	CATQRELYGYTF
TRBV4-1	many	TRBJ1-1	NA	TGCGCCAGCAGCCAAGCCACGAGAGGGAGGACTGAAGCTTTCTTT	CASSQATRGRTEAFF
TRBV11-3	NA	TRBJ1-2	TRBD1	TGTGCCAGCAGCTTTCGACAGGGGGCCTCTAGTGGCTACACCTTC	CASSFRQGASSGYTF
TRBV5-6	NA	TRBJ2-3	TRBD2	TGTGCCAGCAGCTTTGTTAGCGGGAGTGGAACAGATACGCAGTATTTT	CASSFVSGSGTDTQYF
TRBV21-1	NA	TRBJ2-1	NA	TGTGCCAGCAGCAACCGGGACAGGGGTTCCAATGAGCAGTTCTTC	CASSNRDRGSNEQFF
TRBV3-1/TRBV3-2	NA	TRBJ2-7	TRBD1	TGTGCCAGCAGCGAGACAGGGGTGGCCTACGAGCAGTACTTC	CASSETGVAYEQYF
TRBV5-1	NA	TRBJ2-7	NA	TGCGCCAGCAGCTTGTCCCAGTCCTACGAGCAGTACTTC	CASSLSQSYEQYF
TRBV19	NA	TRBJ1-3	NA	TGTGCCAGTAGTGTTACAAGCCTCAGGACTGCTGGAAACACCATATATTTT	CASSVTSLRTAGNTIYF
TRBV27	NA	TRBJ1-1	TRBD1	TGTGCCAGCATTGGACAGGCGTTCACTGAAGCTTTCTTT	CASIGQAFTEAFF
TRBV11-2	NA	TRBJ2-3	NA	TGTGCCAGCAGCATCAGGTTCGGGGGCACAGATACGCAGTATTTT	CASSIRFGGTDTQYF
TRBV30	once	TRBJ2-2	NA	TGTGCCTGGAGCCGCACTAGCACCGGGGAGCTGTTTTTT	CAWSRTSTGELFF
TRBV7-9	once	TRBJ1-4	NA	TGTGCCAGCAGCTTAGGAGGGGGTGAAAAACTGTTTTTT	CASSLGGGEKLFF
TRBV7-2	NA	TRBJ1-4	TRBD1	TGTGCCAGCAGCTTCCGTTCGGGACAGGGGGATGAAAAACTGTTTTTT	CASSFRSGQGDEKLFF
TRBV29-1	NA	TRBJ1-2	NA	TGCAGCGTTGACCAGGGCGAGGATTACTATGGCTACACCTTC	CSVDQGEDYYGYTF
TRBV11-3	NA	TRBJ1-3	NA	TGTGCCAGCAGCTTATCGCACAGGGCTGGAAACACCATATATTTT	CASSLSHRAGNTIYF
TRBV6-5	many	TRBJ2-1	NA	TGTGCCAGCACCGGACAGTACAATGAGCAGTTCTTC	CASTGQYNEQFF
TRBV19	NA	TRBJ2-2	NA	TGTGCCAGTAGTACTTCTAGCGATGGGTACGGGGAGCTGTTTTTT	CASSTSSDGYGELFF
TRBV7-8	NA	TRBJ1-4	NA	TGTGCCAGCAGCCCGAAGCTCACCAGTGGGGGGGCAGGAGGCGAAAAACTGTTTTTT	CASSPKLTSGGAGGEKLFF
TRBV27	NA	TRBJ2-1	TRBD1	TGTGCCAGCAGGCTAACAGGGGGCAATGAGCAGTTCTTC	CASRLTGGNEQFF
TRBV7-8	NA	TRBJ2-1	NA	TGTGCCAGCAGCTTAGCACAGAAGCAGTTCTTC	CASSLAQKQFF
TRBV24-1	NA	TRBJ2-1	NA	TGTGCCACCAGTGAACCTACCGACTACAATGAGCAGTTCTTC	CATSEPTDYNEQFF
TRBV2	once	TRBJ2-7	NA	TGTGCCAGCAATGGACAGACGTACGAGCAGTACTTC	CASNGQTYEQYF
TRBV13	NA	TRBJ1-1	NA	TGTGCCAGCAGCTTAGGCCGTTCTATTGTTACTGAAGCTTTCTTT	CASSLGRSIVTEAFF
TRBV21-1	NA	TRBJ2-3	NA	TGTGCCAGCAGCAAAGAGGGGAACGGGACAGAATGCACAGATACGCAGTATTTT	CASSKEGNGTECTDTQYF
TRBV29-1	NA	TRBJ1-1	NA	TGCAGCTCCACAGGCGGGAACACTGAAGCTTTCTTT	CSSTGGNTEAFF
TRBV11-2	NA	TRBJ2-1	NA	TGTGCCAGCAACACCTTACGGGGGAGCAATGAGCAGTTCTTC	CASNTLRGSNEQFF
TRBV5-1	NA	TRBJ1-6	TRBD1	TGCGCCAGCAGCCGACAGGGGGACCCTTATAATTCACCCCTCCACTTT	CASSRQGDPYNSPLHF
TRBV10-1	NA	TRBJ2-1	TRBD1	TGCGCCAGCAGTCCCACCGGGACAGGGGGCGTGGATGAGCAGTTCTTC	CASSPTGTGGVDEQFF
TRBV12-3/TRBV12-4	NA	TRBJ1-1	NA	TGTGCCAGCGGGCTAGCACGGGAGGCTTTCTTT	CASGLAREAFF
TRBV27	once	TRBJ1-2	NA	TGTGCCAGCAGTTTTCGTCAGGGGTATGGCTACACCTTC	CASSFRQGYGYTF
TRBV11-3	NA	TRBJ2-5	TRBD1	TGTGCCAGCAGCCTCCGGGACAGGGGGCTAGAAGAGACCCAGTACTTC	CASSLRDRGLEETQYF
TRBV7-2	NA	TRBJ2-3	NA	TGTGCCAGCAGCTTACCCCAGATTGATACGCAGTATTTT	CASSLPQIDTQYF
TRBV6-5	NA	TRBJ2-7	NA	TGTGCCAGCAGTTATGGCGACTCTCGGGGCGAGCAGTACTTC	CASSYGDSRGEQYF
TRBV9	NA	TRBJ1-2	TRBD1	TGTGCCAGCAGCGCCCTCGACAGGGGGTATCACTATGGCTACACCTTC	CASSALDRGYHYGYTF
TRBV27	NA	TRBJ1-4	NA	TGTGCCAGCAGTTTAAGAACAGGGCATGAAAAACTGTTTTTT	CASSLRTGHEKLFF
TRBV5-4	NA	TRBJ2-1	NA	TGTGCCAGCAGTTTCCGGTGGGGGGACTCACCGTACAATGAGCAGTTCTTC	CASSFRWGDSPYNEQFF
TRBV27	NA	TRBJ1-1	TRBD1	TGTGCCACCCATTTCTATCCCGGACAGGGAGGCACTGAAGCTTTCTTT	CATHFYPGQGGTEAFF
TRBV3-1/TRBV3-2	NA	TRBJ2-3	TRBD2	TGTGCCAGCAGCCCGTCCCTGACGGGAGGGGCAGATACGCAGTATTTT	CASSPSLTGGADTQYF
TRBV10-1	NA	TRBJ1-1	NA	TGCGCCAGCAGTGAGTCGTACGGTATTCGAGAAGCTTTCTTT	CASSESYGIREAFF
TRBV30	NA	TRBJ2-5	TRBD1	TGTGCCTGGACACAGGGGGCGTTTTCGGGACTTGAAGAGACCCAGTACTTC	CAWTQGAFSGLEETQYF
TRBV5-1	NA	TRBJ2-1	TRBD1	TGCGCCAGCAGCCCTACAGGGGGCGCTCGGAATGAGCAGTTCTTC	CASSPTGGARNEQFF
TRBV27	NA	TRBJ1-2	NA	TGTGCCAGCAGTTTGCAAGGGGGTTCATATGGCTACACCTTC	CASSLQGGSYGYTF
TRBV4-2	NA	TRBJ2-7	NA	TGTGCCAGCAGCGAAGTCGCAGAGGCCTACGAGCAGTACTTC	CASSEVAEAYEQYF
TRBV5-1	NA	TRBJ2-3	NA	TGCGCCAGCAGCTCGGCAGGGACAGATACGCAGTATTTT	CASSSAGTDTQYF
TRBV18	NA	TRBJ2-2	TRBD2	TGTGCCAGCTCACCACCGGCAACCGGGACTAGCGGGATAGGGGAGCTGTTTTTT	CASSPPATGTSGIGELFF
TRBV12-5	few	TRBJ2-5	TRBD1	TGTGCTAGTGGCGCCGACAGGGCGGGCGAGACCCAGTACTTC	CASGADRAGETQYF
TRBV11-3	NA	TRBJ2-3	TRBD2	TGTGCCAGCAGCCCGGTGGGGCTAGCGGGGGGGGCGCAGTATTTT	CASSPVGLAGGAQYF
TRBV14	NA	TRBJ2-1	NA	TGTGCCAGCAGCCGTAACACGGGTTCCTACAATGAGCAGTTCTTC	CASSRNTGSYNEQFF